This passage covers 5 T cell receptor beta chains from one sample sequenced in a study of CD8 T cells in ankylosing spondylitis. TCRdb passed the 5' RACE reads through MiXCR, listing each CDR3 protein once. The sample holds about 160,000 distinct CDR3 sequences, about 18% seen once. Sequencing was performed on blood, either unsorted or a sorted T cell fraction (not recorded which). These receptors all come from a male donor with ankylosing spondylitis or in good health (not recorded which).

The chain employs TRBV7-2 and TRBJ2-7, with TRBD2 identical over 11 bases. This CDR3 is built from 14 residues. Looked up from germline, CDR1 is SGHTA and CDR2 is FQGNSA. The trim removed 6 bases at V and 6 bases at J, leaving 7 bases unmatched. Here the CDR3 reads CASRIAGGPSEQYF. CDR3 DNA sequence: TGTGCCAGCAGGATAGCGGGAGGGCCCAGCGAGCAGTACTTC.

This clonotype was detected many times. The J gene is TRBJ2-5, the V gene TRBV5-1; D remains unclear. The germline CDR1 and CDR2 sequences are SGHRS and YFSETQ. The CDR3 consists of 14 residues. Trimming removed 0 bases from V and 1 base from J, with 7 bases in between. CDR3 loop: CASSLDSFQETQYF. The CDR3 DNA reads TGCGCCAGCAGCTTGGACAGCTTCCAAGAGACCCAGTACTTC. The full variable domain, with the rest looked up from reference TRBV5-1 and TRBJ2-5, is KAGVTQTPRYLIKTRGQQVTLSCSPISGHRSVSWYQQTPGQGLQFLFEYFSETQRNKGNFPGRFSGRQFSNSRSEMNVSTLELGDSALYLCASSLDSFQETQYFGPGTRLLVL.

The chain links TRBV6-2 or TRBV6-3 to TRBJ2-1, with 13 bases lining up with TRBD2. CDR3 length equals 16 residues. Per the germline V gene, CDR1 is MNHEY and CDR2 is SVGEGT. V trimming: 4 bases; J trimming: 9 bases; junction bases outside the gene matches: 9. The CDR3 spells CASSFSGLAGVGEQFF. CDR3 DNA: TGTGCCAGCAGTTTCTCCGGACTAGCGGGAGTAGGTGAGCAGTTCTTC.

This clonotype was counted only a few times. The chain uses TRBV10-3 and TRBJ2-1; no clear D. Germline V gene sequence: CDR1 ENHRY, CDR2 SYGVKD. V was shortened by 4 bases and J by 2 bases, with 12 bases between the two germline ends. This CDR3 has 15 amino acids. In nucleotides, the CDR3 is TGTGCCATCAGTGGGGCAGCCGGAACCTACAATGAGCAGTTCTTC. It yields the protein CAISGAAGTYNEQFF.

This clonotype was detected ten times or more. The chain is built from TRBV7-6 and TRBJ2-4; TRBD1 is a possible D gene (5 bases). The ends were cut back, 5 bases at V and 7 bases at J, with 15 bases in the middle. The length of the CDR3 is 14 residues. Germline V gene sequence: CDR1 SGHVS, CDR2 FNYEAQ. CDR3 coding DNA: TGTGCCAGCAGCCCCTTTGCAGGGTTCAACATTCAGTACTTC. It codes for CASSPFAGFNIQYF.